This T cell receptor beta chain came from a study of PD-1 blockade in classical Hodgkin lymphoma. Study outcomes and limitations: A reduction in baseline TCR diversity was reportedly seen in newly diagnosed patients relative to healthy donors. Why repertoires differed is undefined; disease activity or prior therapy possibly contributed.

Germline CDR1 reads SGHDT; CDR2 reads YYEEEE. The V end was cut by 4 bases, the J end by 6 bases, with 13 bases between. The CDR3 runs to 14 residues. Assay used: immunoSEQ multiplex PCR; TCRdb lists only in-frame clones, some missing. This repertoire shows about 17,000 clones, 80% to 95% found once; its top ten account for 6.9%. With regard to this clone: The antigen remains unidentified.

Time point noted: newly diagnosed, previously untreated cHL patient sample. A comparison was provided by newly diagnosed, untreated classical Hodgkin lymphoma PBMCs. The chain carries TRBV5-6 and TRBJ1-4; D gene unclear. The sequence was obtained from a human donor with classical Hodgkin lymphoma. Input material: peripheral blood mononuclear cells (PBMCs). In nucleotides, the CDR3 is TGTGCCAGCAGCCCCCAGAGGTTTGATGAAAAACTGTTTTTT. Its protein product is CASSPQRFDEKLFF.